The 8 T cell receptor beta chains reported below all come from one sample, sequenced in a study of cytomegalovirus exposure and HLA in healthy donors. Assay: immunoSEQ multiplex PCR; the TCRdb copy retains only in-frame clones and omits some. The sample holds 100,000 to 150,000 clones, more than 75% seen once. The sequenced sample was PBMCs. These receptors were collected from a woman in her 30s in good health and CMV-seronegative.

For this clone: At one end, the junction sequence differs from germline, possibly due to a read error. This chain connects TRBV10-3 to TRBJ1-5; TRBD1 matches 7 bases. The germline V gene encodes CDR1 ENHRY and CDR2 SYGVKD. CDR3 length: 14 residues. The CDR3 protein is CAIGDRDTNQPQHF. The CDR3 region has the DNA TGTGCCATCGGTGACAGGGACACCAATCAGCCCCAGCATTTT.

With respect to this clone: The junction does not match germline at one end; this may be a read error. The V gene is TRBV20-1, the J gene TRBJ1-1; maybe TRBD1 (6 bases). Germline V gene sequence: CDR1 DFQATT, CDR2 SNEGSKA (reference sequence). This CDR3 has 9 amino acids. CDR3 amino acids: CSAAGEKEF. Written as DNA, the CDR3 is TGCAGTGCAGCAGGGGAAAAGGAGTTT.

This chain joins TRBV5-4 and TRBJ2-3; 9 nucleotides align to TRBD2. Losses at the gene ends were 5 bases for V and 1 base for J; bases not matched to a gene: 8. This CDR3 has 16 residues. CDR1 is SGHNT and CDR2 is YYREEE in the germline V gene (reference sequence). CDR3 nucleotides: TGTGCCAGCAGATCCGGCGGGGGGGCCGGCACAGATACGCAGTATTTT. It encodes CASRSGGGAGTDTQYF.

The chain carries TRBV7-2 and TRBJ1-2; 8 bases fit TRBD1. CDR3 length: 12 residues. J lost 9 bases, V lost 5 bases, and 5 bases had no gene match. CDR1 and CDR2 from the germline V gene are SGHTA and FQGNSA. The CDR3 sequence: CASSPRQGSYTF. For the CDR3, the DNA is TGTGCCAGCAGCCCCCGACAGGGGAGCTACACCTTC. Combining the CDR3 with reference TRBV7-2 and TRBJ1-2 gives the whole variable domain GAGVSQSPSNKVTEKGKDVELRCDPISGHTALYWYRQSLGQGLEFLIYFQGNSAPDKSGLPSDRFSAERTGGSVSTLTIQRTQQEDSAVYLCASSPRQGSYTFGSGTRLTVV.

The V call is TRBV4-1, the J call TRBJ2-7; D is unresolved. The CDR3 length is 12 residues. V was trimmed by 0 bases and J by 7 bases, leaving 7 bases between them. Germline CDR1 is MGHRA and CDR2 is YSYEKL. The CDR3 DNA is TGCGCCAGCAGCCAAGACGGCAGGGAGCAGTACTTC. Residues: CASSQDGREQYF.

The V and J genes are TRBV27 and TRBJ2-7, with 7 bases that match TRBD1. Trimming took 0 bases from V and 1 from J; bases not matched to a gene: 3. The CDR3 covers 15 residues. Germline V gene lookup returns CDR1 MNHEY and CDR2 SMNVEV (reference sequence). CDR3 sequence: CASSLSTGDSYEQYF. The CDR3 DNA is TGTGCCAGCAGTTTATCCACAGGGGATTCCTACGAGCAGTACTTC.

This clone has just a few counts. The chain has TRBV25-1 and TRBJ1-6; 8 bases fit TRBD1. The CDR3 length is 13 residues. With 6 bases clipped from V and 7 bases from J, the junction kept 2 bases outside the gene matches. Germline lookup yields CDR1 MGHDK and CDR2 SYGVNS. In DNA form, the CDR3 reads TGTGCCAGCAGCCGACAGGGGAATTCACCCCTCCACTTT. It encodes CASSRQGNSPLHF.

This sequence joins TRBV10-3 and TRBJ1-3; possibly TRBD1 for D (6 bases). The germline V and J ends were trimmed by 4 bases and 4 bases, with 11 bases remaining between them. CDR3 size: 14 residues. Germline V lookup: CDR1 ENHRY, CDR2 SYGVKD. The CDR3 DNA follows: TGTGCCATCAGTGCCCTCAGGGGAGGAAACACCATATATTTT. This sequence encodes CAISALRGGNTIYF.